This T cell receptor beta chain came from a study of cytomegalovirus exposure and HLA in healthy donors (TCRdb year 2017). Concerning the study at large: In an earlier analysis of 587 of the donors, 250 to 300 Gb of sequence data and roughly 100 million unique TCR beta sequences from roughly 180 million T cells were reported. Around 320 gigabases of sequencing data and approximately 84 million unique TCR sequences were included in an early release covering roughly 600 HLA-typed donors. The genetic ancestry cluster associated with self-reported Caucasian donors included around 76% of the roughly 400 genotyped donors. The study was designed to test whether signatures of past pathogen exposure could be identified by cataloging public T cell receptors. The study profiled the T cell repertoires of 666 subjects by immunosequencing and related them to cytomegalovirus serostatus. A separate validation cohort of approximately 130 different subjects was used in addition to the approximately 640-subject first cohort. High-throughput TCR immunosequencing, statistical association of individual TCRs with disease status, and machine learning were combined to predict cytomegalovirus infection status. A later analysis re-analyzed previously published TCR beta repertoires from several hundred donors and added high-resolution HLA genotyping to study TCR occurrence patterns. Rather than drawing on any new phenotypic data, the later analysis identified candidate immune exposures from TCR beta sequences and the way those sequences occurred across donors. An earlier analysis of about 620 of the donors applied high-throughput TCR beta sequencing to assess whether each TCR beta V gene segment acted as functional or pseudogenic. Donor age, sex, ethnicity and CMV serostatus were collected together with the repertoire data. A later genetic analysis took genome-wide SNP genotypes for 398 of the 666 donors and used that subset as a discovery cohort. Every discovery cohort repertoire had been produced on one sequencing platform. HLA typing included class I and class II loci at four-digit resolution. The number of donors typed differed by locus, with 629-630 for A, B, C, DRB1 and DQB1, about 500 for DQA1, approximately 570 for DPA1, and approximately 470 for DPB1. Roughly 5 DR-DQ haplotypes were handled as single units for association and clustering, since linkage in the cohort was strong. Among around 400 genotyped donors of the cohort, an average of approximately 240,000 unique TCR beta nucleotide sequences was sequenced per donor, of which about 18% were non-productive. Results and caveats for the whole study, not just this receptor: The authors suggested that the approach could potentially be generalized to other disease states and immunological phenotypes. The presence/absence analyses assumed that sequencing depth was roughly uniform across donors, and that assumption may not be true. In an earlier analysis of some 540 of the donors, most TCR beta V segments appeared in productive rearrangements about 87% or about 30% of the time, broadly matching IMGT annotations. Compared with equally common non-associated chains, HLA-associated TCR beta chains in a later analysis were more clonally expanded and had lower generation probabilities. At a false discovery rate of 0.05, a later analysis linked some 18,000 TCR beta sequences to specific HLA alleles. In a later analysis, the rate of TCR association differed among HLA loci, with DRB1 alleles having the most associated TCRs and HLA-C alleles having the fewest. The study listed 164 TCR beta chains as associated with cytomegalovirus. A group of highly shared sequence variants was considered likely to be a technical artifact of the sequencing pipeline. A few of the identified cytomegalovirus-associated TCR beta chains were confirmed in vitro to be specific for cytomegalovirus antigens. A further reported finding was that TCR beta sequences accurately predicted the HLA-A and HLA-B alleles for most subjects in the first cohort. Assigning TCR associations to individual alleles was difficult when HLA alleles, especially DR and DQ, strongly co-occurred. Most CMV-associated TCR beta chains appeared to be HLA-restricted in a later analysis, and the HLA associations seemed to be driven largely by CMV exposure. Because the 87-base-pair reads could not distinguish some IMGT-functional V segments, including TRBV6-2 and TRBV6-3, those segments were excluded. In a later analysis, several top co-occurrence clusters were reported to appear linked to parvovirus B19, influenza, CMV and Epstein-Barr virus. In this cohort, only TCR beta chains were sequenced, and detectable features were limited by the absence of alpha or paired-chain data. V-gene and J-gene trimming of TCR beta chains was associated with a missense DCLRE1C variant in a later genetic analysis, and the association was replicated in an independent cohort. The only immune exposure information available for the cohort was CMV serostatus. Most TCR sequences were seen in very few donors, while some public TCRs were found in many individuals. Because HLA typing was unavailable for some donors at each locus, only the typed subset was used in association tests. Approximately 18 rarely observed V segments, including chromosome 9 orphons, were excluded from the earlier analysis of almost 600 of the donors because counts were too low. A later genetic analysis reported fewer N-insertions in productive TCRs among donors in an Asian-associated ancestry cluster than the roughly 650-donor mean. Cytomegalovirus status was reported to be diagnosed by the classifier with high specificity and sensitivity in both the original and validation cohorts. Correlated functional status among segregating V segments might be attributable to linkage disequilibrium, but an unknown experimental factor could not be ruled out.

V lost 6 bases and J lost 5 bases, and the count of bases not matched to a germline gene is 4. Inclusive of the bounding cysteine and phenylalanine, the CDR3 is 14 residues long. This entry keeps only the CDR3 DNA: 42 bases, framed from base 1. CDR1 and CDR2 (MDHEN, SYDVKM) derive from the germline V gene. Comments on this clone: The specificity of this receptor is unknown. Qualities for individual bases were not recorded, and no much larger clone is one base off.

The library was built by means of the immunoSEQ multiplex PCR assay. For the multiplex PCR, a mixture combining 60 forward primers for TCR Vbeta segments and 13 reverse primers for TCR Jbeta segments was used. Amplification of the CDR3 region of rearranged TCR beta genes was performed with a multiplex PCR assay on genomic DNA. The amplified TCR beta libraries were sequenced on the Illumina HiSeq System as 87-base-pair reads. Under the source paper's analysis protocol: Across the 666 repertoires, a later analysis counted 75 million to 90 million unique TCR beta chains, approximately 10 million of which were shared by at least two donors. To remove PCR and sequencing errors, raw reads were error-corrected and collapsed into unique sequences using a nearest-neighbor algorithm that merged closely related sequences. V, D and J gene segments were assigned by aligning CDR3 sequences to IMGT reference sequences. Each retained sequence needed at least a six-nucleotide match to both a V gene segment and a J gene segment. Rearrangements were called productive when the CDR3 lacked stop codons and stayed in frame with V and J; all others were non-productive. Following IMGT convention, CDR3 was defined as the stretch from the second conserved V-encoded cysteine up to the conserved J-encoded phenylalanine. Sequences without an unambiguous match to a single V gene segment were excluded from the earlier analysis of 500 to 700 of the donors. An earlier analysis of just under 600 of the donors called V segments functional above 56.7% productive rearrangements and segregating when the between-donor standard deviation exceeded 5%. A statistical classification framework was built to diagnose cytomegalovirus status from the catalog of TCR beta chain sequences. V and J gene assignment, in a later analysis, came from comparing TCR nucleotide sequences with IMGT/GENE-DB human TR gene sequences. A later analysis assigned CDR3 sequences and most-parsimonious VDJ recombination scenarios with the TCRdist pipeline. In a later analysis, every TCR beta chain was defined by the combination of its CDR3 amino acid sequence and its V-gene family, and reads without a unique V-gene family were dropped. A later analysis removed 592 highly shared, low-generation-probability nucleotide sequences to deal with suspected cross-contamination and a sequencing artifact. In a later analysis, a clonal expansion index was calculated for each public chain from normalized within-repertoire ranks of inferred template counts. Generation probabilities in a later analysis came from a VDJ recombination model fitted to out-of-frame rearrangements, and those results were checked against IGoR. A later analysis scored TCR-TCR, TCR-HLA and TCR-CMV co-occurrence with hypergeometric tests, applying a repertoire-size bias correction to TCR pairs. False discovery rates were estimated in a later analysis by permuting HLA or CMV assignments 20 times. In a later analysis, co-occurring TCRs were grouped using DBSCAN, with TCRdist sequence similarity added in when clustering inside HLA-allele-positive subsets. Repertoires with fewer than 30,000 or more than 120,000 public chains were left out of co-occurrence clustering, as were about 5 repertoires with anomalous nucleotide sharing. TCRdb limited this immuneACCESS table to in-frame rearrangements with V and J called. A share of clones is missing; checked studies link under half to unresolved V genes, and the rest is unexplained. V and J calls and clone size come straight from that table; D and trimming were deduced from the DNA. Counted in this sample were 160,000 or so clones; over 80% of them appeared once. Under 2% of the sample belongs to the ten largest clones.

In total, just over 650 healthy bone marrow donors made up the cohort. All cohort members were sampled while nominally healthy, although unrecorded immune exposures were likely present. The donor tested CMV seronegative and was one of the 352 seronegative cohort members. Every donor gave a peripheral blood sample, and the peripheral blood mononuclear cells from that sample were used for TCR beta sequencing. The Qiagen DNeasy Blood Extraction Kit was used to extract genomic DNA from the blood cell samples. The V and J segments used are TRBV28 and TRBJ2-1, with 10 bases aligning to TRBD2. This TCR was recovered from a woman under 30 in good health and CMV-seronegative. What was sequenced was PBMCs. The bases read TGTGCCAGCAGGACTAGCGGGCCAGACAATGAGCAGTTCTTC. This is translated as CASRTSGPDNEQFF. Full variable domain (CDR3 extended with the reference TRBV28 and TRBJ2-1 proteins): DVKVTQSSRYLVKRTGEKVFLECVQDMDHENMFWYRQDPGLGLRLIYFSYDVKMKEKGDIPEGYSVSREKKERFSLILESASTNQTSMYLCASRTSGPDNEQFFGPGTRLTVL.